These 29 T cell receptor beta chains were sequenced from one sample in a study of shared T cell receptors in the human thymus (dated by TCRdb to 2020 to 2022). Receptor amplification or capture employed the immunoSEQ multiplex PCR assay. TCRdb took this table from immuneACCESS and kept in-frame rearrangements with V and J called. Such tables lack part of the clones; where checked against another copy, unresolved V genes explain under half of the gap, and the rest is unexplained. In this sample the table shows roughly 410,000 clones, 85% to 95% of which occur a single time. Around 0.019% of the sample is taken by the ten largest. The sequenced sample was thymocytes. These TCRs come from a human donor.

The chain combines TRBV9 with TRBJ2-2; TRBD1 matches 7 bases. Germline V gene sequence: CDR1 SGDLS, CDR2 YYNGEE. After removal of 7 bases from V and 1 base from J, the junction contained 7 bases not matched to a gene. The CDR3 covers 15 residues. The CDR3 nucleotides read TGTGCCAGCGCGGGCCGGGACAGGAACACCGGGGAGCTGTTTTTT. This translates into CASAGRDRNTGELFF.

The chain links TRBV18 to TRBJ2-2; D unresolved. The germline V gene has CDR1 KGHSH and CDR2 LQKENI. The CDR3 loop spans 13 amino acids. Trimming took off 3 bases at V and 4 bases at J, with 6 bases between the two ends. Here the CDR3 reads CASSPRVTGELFF. In nucleotides, the CDR3 is TGTGCCAGCTCACCCCGTGTCACCGGGGAGCTGTTTTTT.

The chain links TRBV28 to TRBJ2-5, with D unresolved. V was pared by 5 bases and J by 1 base, with 17 bases between. CDR3 length: 16 residues. In germline, CDR1 is MDHEN, CDR2 SYDVKM. Here the CDR3 reads CASSIRPSSSQETQYF. CDR3 bases: TGTGCCAGCAGTATCCGGCCTTCTTCCTCCCAAGAGACCCAGTACTTC.

This chain joins TRBV27 and TRBJ1-4, with D possibly being TRBD1 (5 bases). The ends were cut back, 4 bases at V and 0 bases at J, with 9 bases in the middle. Germline V gives CDR1 MNHEY, CDR2 SMNVEV (reference sequence). CDR3 length: 15 residues. The CDR3 nucleotides are TGTGCCAGCAGTTCCCCGGGGGCAACTAATGAAAAACTGTTTTTT. The encoded protein is CASSSPGATNEKLFF.

J is TRBJ2-1 and V is TRBV4-3; no clear D gene. V lost 0 bases, J lost 4 bases, and 7 bases lay in between. This CDR3 region has 14 residues. Germline CDR1 is LGHNA and CDR2 is YSLEER. The CDR3 region has the DNA TGCGCCAGCAGCCAAGATACTATTTACAATGAGCAGTTCTTC. The encoded protein is CASSQDTIYNEQFF.

The gene calls are TRBV28 and TRBJ2-7; D unclear. V was clipped by 7 bases and J by 1 base, with 8 bases between them. CDR1 is MDHEN, CDR2 SYDVKM, per germline. The CDR3 totals 12 residues. The CDR3 region has the DNA TGTGCCAGCACTCGCTTGTCCTACGAGCAGTACTTC. Amino acid sequence: CASTRLSYEQYF.

The V gene is TRBV29-1, the J gene TRBJ2-7; D might be TRBD2 (5 bases). The length of the CDR3 is 15 residues. V lost 6 bases to trimming and J lost 7 bases, with 25 bases between them. CDR1 SQVTM and CDR2 ANQGSEA come from the germline V gene. CDR3 sequence (DNA): TGCAGCGTGGGAATCATCAAGGACTCACCGATGGAGCAGTACTTC. Its translation: CSVGIIKDSPMEQYF.

This chain joins TRBV4-2 and TRBJ2-7; 7 positions agree with TRBD2. This CDR3 region has 17 residues. V lost 0 bases, J lost 1 base, and 9 bases stayed unmatched. Germline V gives CDR1 LGHNA, CDR2 YNFKEQ. DNA for the CDR3: TGTGCCAGCAGCCAAGAACCCGGCGGGAGAAAATCCTACGAGCAGTACTTC. It yields the protein CASSQEPGGRKSYEQYF.

The chain couples TRBV6-1 to TRBJ2-3, with 7 bases identical to TRBD1. Germline V CDR1 and CDR2: MNHNS, SASEGT. Losses at the gene ends were 4 bases for V and 2 bases for J; bases not matched to a gene: 3. The CDR3 length is 14 residues. CDR3 protein: CASSAKGATDTQYF. The CDR3 nucleotides are TGTGCCAGCAGTGCCAAGGGGGCCACAGATACGCAGTATTTT.

This clone turned up a few times. This rearrangement joins TRBV18 to TRBJ2-7, with D unclear. Trimming left V 0 bases short and J 3 bases short, with 6 bases between. The CDR3 consists of 13 residues. CDR1 is KGHSH and CDR2 is LQKENI in the germline V gene. CDR3 region: CASSPPVVYEQYF. CDR3 DNA: TGTGCCAGCTCACCACCGGTCGTCTACGAGCAGTACTTC.

The chain carries TRBV10-3 and TRBJ2-7; 10 bases are shared with TRBD2. This CDR3 is built from 14 residues. Looked up from germline, CDR1 is ENHRY and CDR2 is SYGVKD. The V segment lost 8 bases and the J segment 2 bases; nucleotides outside the gene matches: 6. The CDR3 reads CAIAGLAGAYEQYF. The CDR3 nucleotides are TGTGCCATCGCGGGTCTAGCGGGAGCCTACGAGCAGTACTTC.

J is TRBJ2-5 and V is TRBV7-9; 9 bases are shared with TRBD2. The CDR3 contains 17 residues. Germline lookup yields CDR1 SEHNR and CDR2 FQNEAQ (reference sequence). V trimming: 2 bases; J trimming: 4 bases; junction bases outside the gene matches: 11. The CDR3 coding sequence is TGTGCCAGCAGCTTATCCCTCGGAGCGGGAGGCAGAGAGACCCAGTACTTC. Protein sequence: CASSLSLGAGGRETQYF.

The chain is built from TRBV2 and TRBJ1-3; D ambiguous. Germline CDR1 and CDR2: SNHLY and FYNNEI. This CDR3 has 14 residues. V dropped 8 bases and J dropped 4 bases, with 15 bases sitting between them. The CDR3 nucleotides are TGTGCCAGCCGTGGGGTCGAGGTGGGAAACACCATATATTTT. Residues: CASRGVEVGNTIYF.

The V and J genes are TRBV14 and TRBJ2-7, with 9 nucleotides matching TRBD1. There are 16 residues in the CDR3. Trimming at V came to 3 bases and at J to 2 bases, leaving 8 bases not matched to a gene. Per germline, CDR1 SGHDN and CDR2 FVKESK. The CDR3 DNA reads as TGTGCCAGCAGCCATACAGGGGGCGGGGGCACCTACGAGCAGTACTTC. Its translation is CASSHTGGGGTYEQYF.

In nucleotides, the CDR3 is TGTGCCAGCAGTTCACAGGGGACCTACTCCTACGAGCAGTACTTC. This sequence encodes CASSSQGTYSYEQYF. The V and J genes are TRBV28 and TRBJ2-7; 7 bases are shared with TRBD1. V shed 4 bases and J 0 bases; nucleotides not matched to a gene: 6. The germline V gene encodes CDR1 MDHEN and CDR2 SYDVKM. The CDR3 consists of 15 residues.

This clone is a singleton in its sample. The chain uses TRBV15 and TRBJ2-1; 7 bases agree with TRBD1. With V trimmed by 3 bases and J by 2 bases, 1 base remained unmatched. The CDR3 totals 14 residues. CDR1 and CDR2 (germline): LNHNV, YYDKDF (reference sequence). CDR3 bases: TGTGCCACCAGCAGGGGACAGCCCTACAATGAGCAGTTCTTC. Encoded protein: CATSRGQPYNEQFF.

The chain joins TRBV28 to TRBJ2-7; D is perhaps TRBD1 (6 bases). V lost 2 bases to trimming and J lost 5 bases, with 13 bases between them. This CDR3 contains 14 residues. Germline V gene sequence: CDR1 MDHEN, CDR2 SYDVKM. Written as DNA, the CDR3 is TGTGCCAGCAGTTTAAGGGGGAGTCCTAACGAGCAGTACTTC. This codes for CASSLRGSPNEQYF.

The chain carries TRBV28 and TRBJ1-1; D possibly corresponds to TRBD1 (6 bases). Germline V gives CDR1 MDHEN, CDR2 SYDVKM. Deletions cut 0 bases from V and 5 bases from J, with 7 bases between. The CDR3 is 13 residues long. The CDR3 DNA reads as TGTGCCAGCAGTTTATGGGGGGCGACTGAAGCTTTCTTT. Protein product: CASSLWGATEAFF.

The chain has TRBV11-2 and TRBJ1-1, with D unresolved. The germline V gene has CDR1 SGHAT and CDR2 FQNNGV. This CDR3 contains 14 residues. Trimming pared 1 base from V and 5 bases from J, leaving 11 bases between. CDR3 sequence reads: CASSLAGHFTEAFF. DNA of the CDR3: TGTGCCAGCAGCTTAGCCGGGCACTTTACTGAAGCTTTCTTT.

The rearrangement uses TRBV28 and TRBJ1-4; 7 bases agree with TRBD1. The CDR3 covers 14 residues. V trimming: 6 bases; J trimming: 7 bases; junction bases outside the gene matches: 8. Looked up from germline, CDR1 is MDHEN and CDR2 is SYDVKM. CDR3 sequence (DNA): TGTGCCAGCAGCACTCCTTCAGGGGGTGAAAAACTGTTTTTT. Its protein is CASSTPSGGEKLFF. Filled out from reference TRBV28 and TRBJ1-4, the complete variable domain reads DVKVTQSSRYLVKRTGEKVFLECVQDMDHENMFWYRQDPGLGLRLIYFSYDVKMKEKGDIPEGYSVSREKKERFSLILESASTNQTSMYLCASSTPSGGEKLFFGSGTQLSVL.

The chain recombines TRBV5-6 with TRBJ2-2; 9 bases are shared with TRBD1. V was pared by 3 bases and J by 7 bases, with 13 bases of the junction left unmatched. The V gene's germline CDR1 is SGHDT and CDR2 YYEEEE. The CDR3 is made up of 17 amino acids. CDR3 sequence (DNA): TGTGCCAGCAGCTCCTACAGGGGGCATGTATGGGGCGGGGAGCTGTTTTTT. This sequence encodes CASSSYRGHVWGGELFF.

This clone appeared a single time. The chain couples TRBV9 to TRBJ2-1; D is unresolved. The germline V and J ends were trimmed by 0 bases and 8 bases, with 9 bases remaining between them. The CDR3 has 13 residues. Germline V gene sequence: CDR1 SGDLS, CDR2 YYNGEE. CDR3 sequence (DNA): TGTGCCAGCAGCGTAGTTAGTCGGGATGAGCAGTTCTTC. Translation: CASSVVSRDEQFF.

This clone was observed a single time. The CDR3 sequence is CASSRGPGYEQYF. In DNA form, the CDR3 reads TGTGCCAGCTCACGGGGACCCGGGTACGAGCAGTACTTC. This chain links TRBV18 with TRBJ2-7, with D tentatively TRBD1 or TRBD2 (5 bases each). The germline V and J ends were trimmed by 4 bases and 4 bases, with 11 bases remaining between them. CDR3 length: 13 amino acids. CDR1 and CDR2 from the germline V gene are KGHSH and LQKENI.

The chain uses TRBV6-5 and TRBJ2-7; 7 bases fit TRBD1. Germline CDR1 MNHEY, CDR2 SVGAGI. V lost 4 bases and J lost 7; bases outside the gene matches: 10. This CDR3 comprises 14 residues. The CDR3 DNA sequence: TGTGCCAGCAGTTTCGGACAGGTTGTGGAGGAGCAGTACTTC. Encoded protein: CASSFGQVVEEQYF.

The CDR3 coding sequence is TGTGCCAGCAGTTCTCTCATTCGACAGGGGGCCTACACCTTC. Its translation: CASSSLIRQGAYTF. The chain recombines TRBV27 with TRBJ1-2, with 10 bases fitting TRBD1. The V gene end was trimmed by 4 bases and the J gene end by 10 bases; junction bases not matched to a gene: 9. This CDR3 has 14 residues. Per germline, CDR1 MNHEY and CDR2 SMNVEV (reference sequence).

The chain joins TRBV27 to TRBJ1-2; D uncertain. The germline V gene encodes CDR1 MNHEY and CDR2 SMNVEV (reference sequence). This CDR3 contains 12 residues. The V gene lost 10 bases and the J gene lost 6 bases, with 15 bases spanning the gap. The CDR3 DNA is TGTGCCACCTTTAAGGGTGGTGATGGCTACACCTTC. It specifies CATFKGGDGYTF.

The chain combines TRBV2 with TRBJ1-5; no reliable D call. CDR1 and CDR2 (germline): SNHLY, FYNNEI. The V gene lost 1 base and the J gene lost 0 bases, with 10 bases spanning the gap. The CDR3 has 16 amino acids. CDR3 region: CASSEVGSNSNQPQHF. CDR3 DNA sequence: TGTGCCAGCAGTGAAGTGGGCAGCAATAGCAATCAGCCCCAGCATTTT.

The V call is TRBV27, the J call TRBJ1-5; 7 nucleotides match TRBD1. This CDR3 is built from 16 residues. Germline V gene data show CDR1 as MNHEY and CDR2 as SMNVEV (reference sequence). Trimming removed 4 bases from V and 2 bases from J; junction bases left unmatched: 8. CDR3 protein: CASSSTGEVGNQPQHF. The DNA for the CDR3 is TGTGCCAGCAGTTCCACAGGGGAGGTGGGCAATCAGCCCCAGCATTTT.

The genes are TRBV27 and TRBJ2-3; possibly TRBD1 for D (6 bases). The germline CDR1 and CDR2 sequences are MNHEY and SMNVEV (reference sequence). V lost 6 bases to trimming and J lost 8 bases, with 18 bases between them. The CDR3 totals 14 residues. The CDR3 DNA is TGTGCCAGCAGCCCCGGGACATTCTCGGTTACGCAGTATTTT. Translated: CASSPGTFSVTQYF.